The rows below give T cell receptor beta chains drawn from one sample of a study of Ad26.COV2.S vaccination and SARS-CoV-2 variants. Repertoires were generated with immunoSEQ multiplex PCR, while TCRdb's copy carries only in-frame clones and drops some. The sample includes around 250,000 clones, 80% to 90% of them seen just once. The specimen was peripheral blood, collected in a trial of Ad26.COV2.S vaccine versus placebo. The source of these receptors is a person aged 18-65 years who received the Ad26.COV2.S COVID-19 vaccine or a placebo. The CDR3 runs from the conserved cysteine through the conserved F or W. A D gene is named only where the DNA matches it firmly. Rows give clone size only sometimes, using once, few, many, or a class for an expanded clone.

abundance: -; j_gene: TRBJ2-7; v_gene: TRBV27; d_gene: -; CDR3aa: CASSPTPERGEQYF; CDR3nt: TGTGCCAGCAGCCCAACCCCTGAAAGGGGCGAGCAGTACTTC
abundance: -; j_gene: TRBJ1-6; v_gene: TRBV2; d_gene: -; CDR3aa: CASRVRQENSPLHF; CDR3nt: TGTGCCAGCAGGGTGAGGCAGGAAAATTCACCCCTCCACTTT
abundance: -; j_gene: TRBJ2-5; v_gene: TRBV7-2; d_gene: TRBD1; CDR3aa: CASNRGLETQYF; CDR3nt: TGTGCCAGCAACAGGGGATTAGAGACCCAGTACTTC
abundance: -; j_gene: TRBJ2-2; v_gene: TRBV24-1; d_gene: -; CDR3aa: CATSRDNTGELFF; CDR3nt: TGTGCCACCAGTCGGGACAACACCGGGGAGCTGTTTTTT
abundance: -; j_gene: TRBJ2-7; v_gene: TRBV7-2; d_gene: TRBD2; CDR3aa: CASSLGLAGGGYEQYF; CDR3nt: TGTGCCAGCAGCCTGGGACTAGCGGGAGGAGGGTACGAGCAGTACTTC
abundance: -; j_gene: TRBJ1-6; v_gene: TRBV7-9; d_gene: -; CDR3aa: CASSQTDRQHSPLHF; CDR3nt: TGTGCCAGCAGCCAAACCGACAGGCAGCATTCACCCCTCCACTTT
abundance: -; j_gene: TRBJ2-7; v_gene: TRBV20-1; d_gene: -; CDR3aa: CSARWEYEQYF; CDR3nt: TGCAGTGCTAGATGGGAGTACGAGCAGTACTTC
abundance: -; j_gene: TRBJ2-2; v_gene: TRBV19; d_gene: TRBD2; CDR3aa: CASSSLAGANTGELFF; CDR3nt: TGTGCCAGTAGTTCCCTAGCGGGTGCGAACACCGGGGAGCTGTTTTTT
abundance: once; j_gene: TRBJ2-5; v_gene: TRBV11-2; d_gene: -; CDR3aa: CASSQQQRETQYF; CDR3nt: TGTGCCAGCAGCCAACAACAGAGGGAGACCCAGTACTTC
abundance: -; j_gene: TRBJ1-1; v_gene: TRBV3-1/TRBV3-2; d_gene: TRBD1; CDR3aa: CASSKRGTALNTEAFF; CDR3nt: TGTGCCAGCAGCAAGAGAGGGACAGCCCTTAACACTGAAGCTTTCTTT
abundance: -; j_gene: TRBJ1-3; v_gene: TRBV12-3/TRBV12-4; d_gene: -; CDR3aa: CASSLLGGNTIYF; CDR3nt: TGTGCCAGCAGTTTATTGGGGGGAAACACCATATATTTT
abundance: -; j_gene: TRBJ2-7; v_gene: TRBV12-3/TRBV12-4; d_gene: TRBD2; CDR3aa: CASRLAGLEQYF; CDR3nt: TGTGCCAGCAGACTAGCGGGCCTCGAGCAGTACTTC
abundance: -; j_gene: TRBJ2-7; v_gene: TRBV5-1; d_gene: TRBD2; CDR3aa: CASSLLAGGSYEQYF; CDR3nt: TGCGCCAGCAGCTTGCTAGCGGGGGGATCCTACGAGCAGTACTTC